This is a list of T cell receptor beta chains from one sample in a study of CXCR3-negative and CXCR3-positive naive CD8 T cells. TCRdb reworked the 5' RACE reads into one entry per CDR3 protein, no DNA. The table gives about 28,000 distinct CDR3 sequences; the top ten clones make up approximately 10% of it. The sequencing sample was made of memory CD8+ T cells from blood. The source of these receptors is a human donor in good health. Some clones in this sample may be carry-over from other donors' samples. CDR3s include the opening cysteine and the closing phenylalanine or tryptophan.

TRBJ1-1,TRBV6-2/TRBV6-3,CASKLGGNTEAFF
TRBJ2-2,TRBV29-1,CSVKQGTGELFF
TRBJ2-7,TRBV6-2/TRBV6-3,CASSYSNGGSEQYF
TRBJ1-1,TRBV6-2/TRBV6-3,CATSGAGWPAFF
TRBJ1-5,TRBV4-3,CASSQGPGTGGQPQHF
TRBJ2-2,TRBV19,CASSMYRGGTGELFF
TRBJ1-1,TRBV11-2,CASSTGAGSTEAFF
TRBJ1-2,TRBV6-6,CASSYRERGRRYTF
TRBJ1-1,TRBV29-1,CSVRGPNTEAFF
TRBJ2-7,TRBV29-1,CSVEGLTYEQYF
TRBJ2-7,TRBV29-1,CSVFLPQAYEQYF
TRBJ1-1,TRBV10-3,CAISDRTGGGTEAFF
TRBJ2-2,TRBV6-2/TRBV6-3,CASSSGGSDTGELFF
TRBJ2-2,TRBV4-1,CASSLGPSGSSGELFF